What follows are 2 T cell receptor beta chains derived from one specimen sequenced in a study of blood T cell repertoires in COVID-19. This table comes from immunoSEQ multiplex PCR, and its TCRdb copy is limited to in-frame clones, with some not included. The profile shows approximately 77,000 clones, roughly 76% of them singletons. The sequenced sample was peripheral blood. These receptors were taken from a man between 70 and 80 years old with active or convalescent COVID-19.

This chain links TRBV5-5 with TRBJ2-7; possible D gene TRBD1, 5 bases. Trimming removed 0 bases from V and 6 bases from J, with 13 bases in between. CDR3 length equals 14 residues. In germline, CDR1 is SGHKS, CDR2 YYEKEE (reference sequence). In nucleotides, the CDR3 is TGTGCCAGCAGCTTGGGCCAGGGATTGGGCGAGCAGTACTTC. Its protein product is CASSLGQGLGEQYF.

This chain links TRBV27 with TRBJ1-2; 8 bases are shared with TRBD1. Per the germline V gene, CDR1 is MNHEY and CDR2 is SMNVEV (reference sequence). Losses at the gene ends were 6 bases for V and 3 bases for J; bases not matched to a gene: 6. The CDR3 contains 14 residues. The CDR3 here is CASRPQGVDYGYTF. The CDR3 bases are TGTGCCAGCAGACCACAGGGGGTTGACTATGGCTACACCTTC.